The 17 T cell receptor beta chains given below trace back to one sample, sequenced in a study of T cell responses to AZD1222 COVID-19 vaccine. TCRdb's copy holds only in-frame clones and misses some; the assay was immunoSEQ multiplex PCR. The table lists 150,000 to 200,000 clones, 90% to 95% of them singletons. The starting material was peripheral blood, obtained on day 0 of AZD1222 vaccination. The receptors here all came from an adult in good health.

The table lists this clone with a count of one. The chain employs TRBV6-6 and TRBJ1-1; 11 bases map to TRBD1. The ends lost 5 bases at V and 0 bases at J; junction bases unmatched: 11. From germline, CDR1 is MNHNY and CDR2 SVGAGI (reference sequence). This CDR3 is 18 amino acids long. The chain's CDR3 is CASSLWGQGVLMNTEAFF. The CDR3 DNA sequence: TGTGCCAGCAGTCTTTGGGGACAGGGGGTCCTCATGAACACTGAAGCTTTCTTT.

CDR3: CASSEHYYTGELFF. The CDR3 coding sequence is TGTGCCAGCAGCGAACATTACTACACCGGGGAGCTGTTTTTT. This chain uses TRBV9 with TRBJ2-2, with D hard to call. With 3 bases removed from V and 3 bases from J, the gap between germline ends came to 9 bases. Germline assignment: CDR1 SGDLS and CDR2 YYNGEE. CDR3 length: 14 residues.

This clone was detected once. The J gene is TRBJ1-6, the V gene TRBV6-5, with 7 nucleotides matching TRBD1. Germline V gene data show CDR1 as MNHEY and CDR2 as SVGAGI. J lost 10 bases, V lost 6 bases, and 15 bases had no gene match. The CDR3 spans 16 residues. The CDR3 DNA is TGTGCCAGCAGCTACAGGGGTAGGGAAGTGTGGTCACCCCTCCACTTT. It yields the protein CASSYRGREVWSPLHF.

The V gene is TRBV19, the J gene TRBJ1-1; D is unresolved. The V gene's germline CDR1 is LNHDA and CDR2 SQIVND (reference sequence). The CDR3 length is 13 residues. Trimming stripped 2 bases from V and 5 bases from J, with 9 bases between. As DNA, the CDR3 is TGTGCCAGTAGTATACTCCCTCGGACTGAAGCTTTCTTT. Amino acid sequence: CASSILPRTEAFF.

The CDR3 region is CASSPQVLSNQPQHF. The CDR3 bases are TGTGCCAGCAGCCCACAGGTTTTGAGCAATCAGCCCCAGCATTTT. V gene TRBV7-2 combines with J gene TRBJ1-5, with a tentative D call TRBD1 (5 bases). The V gene's germline CDR1 is SGHTA and CDR2 FQGNSA. Trimming took off 5 bases at V and 1 base at J, with 12 bases between the two ends. The CDR3 runs to 15 residues.

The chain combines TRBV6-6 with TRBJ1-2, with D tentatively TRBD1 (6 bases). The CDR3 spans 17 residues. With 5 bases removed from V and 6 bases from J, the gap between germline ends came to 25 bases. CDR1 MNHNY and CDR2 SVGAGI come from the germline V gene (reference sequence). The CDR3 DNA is TGTGCCAGCAGTCCACTCCATGGGACACAGGTGCTTGATGGCTACACCTTC. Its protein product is CASSPLHGTQVLDGYTF.

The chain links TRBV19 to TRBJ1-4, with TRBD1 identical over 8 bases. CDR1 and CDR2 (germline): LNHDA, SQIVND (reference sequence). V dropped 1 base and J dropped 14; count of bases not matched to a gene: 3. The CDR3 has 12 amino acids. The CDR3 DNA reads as TGTGCCAGTAGTATAGTCGGGGACAGGCTGTTTTTT. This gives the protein CASSIVGDRLFF. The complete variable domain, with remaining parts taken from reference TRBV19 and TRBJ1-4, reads DGGITQSPKYLFRKEGQNVTLSCEQNLNHDAMYWYRQDPGQGLRLIYYSQIVNDFQKGDIAEGYSVSREKKESFPLTVTSAQKNPTAFYLCASSIVGDRLFFGSGTQLSVL.

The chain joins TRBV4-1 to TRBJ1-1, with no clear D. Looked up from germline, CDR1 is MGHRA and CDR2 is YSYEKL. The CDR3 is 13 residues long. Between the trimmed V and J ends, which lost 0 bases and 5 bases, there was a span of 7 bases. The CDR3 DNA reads TGCGCCAGCAGCCAAGAAACGGGGACTGAAGCTTTCTTT. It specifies CASSQETGTEAFF.

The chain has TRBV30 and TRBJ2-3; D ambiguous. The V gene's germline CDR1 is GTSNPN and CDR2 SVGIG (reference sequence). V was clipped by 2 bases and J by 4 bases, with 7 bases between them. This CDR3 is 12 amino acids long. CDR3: CAWSPGPDTQYF. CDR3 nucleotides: TGTGCCTGGAGTCCCGGGCCAGATACGCAGTATTTT.

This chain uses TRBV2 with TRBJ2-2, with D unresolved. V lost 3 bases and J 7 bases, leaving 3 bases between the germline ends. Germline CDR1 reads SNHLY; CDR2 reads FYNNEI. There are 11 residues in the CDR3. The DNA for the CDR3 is TGTGCCAGCAGTGATTACGGGGAGCTGTTTTTT. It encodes CASSDYGELFF.

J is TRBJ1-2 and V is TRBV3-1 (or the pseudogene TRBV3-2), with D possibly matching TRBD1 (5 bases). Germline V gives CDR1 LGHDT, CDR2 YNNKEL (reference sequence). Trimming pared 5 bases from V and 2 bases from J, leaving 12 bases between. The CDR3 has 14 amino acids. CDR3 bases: TGTGCCAGCAGCAAACCCGGGACGAACTATGGCTACACCTTC. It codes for CASSKPGTNYGYTF.

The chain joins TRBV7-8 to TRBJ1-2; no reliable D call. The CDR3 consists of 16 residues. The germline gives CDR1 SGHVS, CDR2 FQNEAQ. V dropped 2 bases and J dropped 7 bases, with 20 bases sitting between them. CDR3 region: CASSLSPAASWGGYTF. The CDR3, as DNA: TGTGCCAGCAGCTTAAGCCCGGCAGCCTCCTGGGGTGGCTACACCTTC.

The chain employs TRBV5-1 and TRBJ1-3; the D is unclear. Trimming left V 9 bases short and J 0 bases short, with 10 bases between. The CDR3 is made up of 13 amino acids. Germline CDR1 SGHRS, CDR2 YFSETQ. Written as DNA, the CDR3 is TGCGCCATATTATGGAGCTCTGGAAACACCATATATTTT. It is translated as CAILWSSGNTIYF. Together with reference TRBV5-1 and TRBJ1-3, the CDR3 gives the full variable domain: KAGVTQTPRYLIKTRGQQVTLSCSPISGHRSVSWYQQTPGQGLQFLFEYFSETQRNKGNFPGRFSGRQFSNSRSEMNVSTLELGDSALYLCAILWSSGNTIYFGEGSWLTVV.

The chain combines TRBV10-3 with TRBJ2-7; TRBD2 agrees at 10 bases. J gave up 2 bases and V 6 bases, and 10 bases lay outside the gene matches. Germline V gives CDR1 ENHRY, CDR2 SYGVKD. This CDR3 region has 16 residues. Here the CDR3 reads CAISALLAGPPYEQYF. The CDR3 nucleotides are TGTGCCATCAGCGCCTTACTAGCGGGACCTCCCTACGAGCAGTACTTC.

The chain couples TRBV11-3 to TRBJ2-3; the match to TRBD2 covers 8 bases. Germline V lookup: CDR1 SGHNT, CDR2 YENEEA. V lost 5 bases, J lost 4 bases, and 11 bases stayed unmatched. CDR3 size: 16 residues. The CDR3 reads CASSPRVAGWPDTQYF. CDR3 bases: TGTGCCAGCAGCCCTCGGGTAGCGGGGTGGCCAGATACGCAGTATTTT.

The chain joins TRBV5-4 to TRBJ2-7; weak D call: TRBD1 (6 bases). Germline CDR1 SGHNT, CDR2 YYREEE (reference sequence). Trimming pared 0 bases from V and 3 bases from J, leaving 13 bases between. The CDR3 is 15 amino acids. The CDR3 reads CASSLGRGSGYEQYF. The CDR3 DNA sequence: TGTGCCAGCAGCTTGGGCAGGGGATCAGGCTACGAGCAGTACTTC.

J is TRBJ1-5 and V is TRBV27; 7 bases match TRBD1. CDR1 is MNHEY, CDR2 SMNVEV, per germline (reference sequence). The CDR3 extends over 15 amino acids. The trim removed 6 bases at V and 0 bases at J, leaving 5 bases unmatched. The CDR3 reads CASRRGQYSNQPQHF. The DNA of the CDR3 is TGTGCCAGCAGACGGGGACAGTATAGCAATCAGCCCCAGCATTTT.